The 9 T cell receptor beta chains reported below all come from one sample, sequenced in a study of shared clonotypes between healthy human individuals. The assay was immunoSEQ multiplex PCR, and TCRdb's table has in-frame clones only and misses some. The sample holds 550,000 to 850,000 clones, 74% seen once. The sample comprised memory CD4+ T cells sorted from blood. Subset reported: CD45RA-negative fraction. These TCRs come from a woman aged 25 to 39 in good health.

CDR3 DNA sequence: TGCGCCAGCAAGAGGGCGGACACTGAAGCTTTCTTT. Residues: CASKRADTEAFF. J is TRBJ1-1 and V is TRBV10-2; D is ambiguous. Germline loops: CDR1 WSHSY, CDR2 SAAADI. V was trimmed by 7 bases and J by 3 bases, leaving 9 bases between them. The CDR3 runs 12 residues.

The chain joins TRBV20-1 to TRBJ1-1, with D tentatively TRBD1 (5 bases). Trimming removed 8 bases at V and 5 bases at J, with 12 bases between. The CDR3 totals 11 residues. CDR1 and CDR2 from the germline V gene are DFQATT and SNEGSKA (reference sequence). The CDR3 DNA is TGCAGTACGGGGGGGGAGACTGAAGCTTTCTTT. It yields the protein CSTGGETEAFF.

This clone was seen only a few times. The rearrangement joins TRBV11-2 to TRBJ2-7; D not certain. Germline-derived CDR1 and CDR2 are SGHAT and FQNNGV. V lost 0 bases and J lost 0, with 9 bases in between. The CDR3 is made up of 15 amino acids. The CDR3 is CASSLDATASYEQYF. The DNA for the CDR3 is TGTGCCAGCAGCTTAGATGCGACCGCCTCCTACGAGCAGTACTTC.

The chain combines TRBV13 with TRBJ2-3; D remains ambiguous. Germline assignment: CDR1 PRHDT and CDR2 FYEKMQ (reference sequence). V lost 0 bases and J 3 bases, leaving 4 bases between the germline ends. This CDR3 is built from 13 residues. The CDR3 is CASSLGFTDTQYF. The DNA of the CDR3 is TGTGCCAGCAGCTTAGGTTTTACAGATACGCAGTATTTT.

The chain carries TRBV5-1 and TRBJ1-2; maybe TRBD1 (6 bases). Germline V gene sequence: CDR1 SGHRS, CDR2 YFSETQ. V gave up 1 base and J gave up 5 bases, with 15 bases separating them. This CDR3 spans 15 amino acids. Written as DNA, the CDR3 is TGCGCCAGCAGCTTGACAGGGCCACCCTCATATGGCTACACCTTC. Translated: CASSLTGPPSYGYTF.

This clone was seen repeatedly, ten times or more. This chain uses TRBV7-2 with TRBJ2-1; 9 positions agree with TRBD2. Germline V gene data show CDR1 as SGHTA and CDR2 as FQGNSA. With V trimmed by 5 bases and J by 1 base, 3 bases remained unmatched. CDR3 length: 15 residues. CDR3 nucleotide sequence: TGTGCCAGCAGCACTACTAGCGGGTCCTACAATGAGCAGTTCTTC. Its translation: CASSTTSGSYNEQFF.

The V and J genes are TRBV28 and TRBJ2-5; possibly TRBD2 for D (5 bases). This CDR3 comprises 15 residues. CDR1 is MDHEN and CDR2 is SYDVKM in the germline V gene. Trimming took 3 bases from V and 5 from J, leaving 16 bases between them. The CDR3 protein is CASSFRRGKGETQYF. CDR3 in DNA: TGTGCCAGCAGTTTTAGACGGGGTAAAGGGGAGACCCAGTACTTC.

V usage is TRBV10-1 and J usage is TRBJ2-1; maybe TRBD2 (5 bases). The CDR3 sequence is 15 residues long. Germline-derived CDR1 and CDR2 are WNHNN and SYGVQD (reference sequence). V was clipped by 0 bases and J by 8 bases, with 14 bases between them. CDR3 protein: CASSESRASRDEQFF. CDR3 nucleotides: TGCGCCAGCAGTGAGTCTAGGGCTAGCCGGGATGAGCAGTTCTTC.

This sequence joins TRBV30 and TRBJ2-5; D is ambiguous. Germline CDR1 reads GTSNPN; CDR2 reads SVGIG (reference sequence). The V gene lost 2 bases and the J gene lost 2 bases, with 9 bases spanning the gap. The CDR3 is 13 amino acids. The CDR3 protein is CAWSLLGQETQYF. The CDR3 DNA reads TGTGCCTGGAGTCTCTTGGGTCAAGAGACCCAGTACTTC.